A selection of T cell receptor beta chains follows, all from one sample in a study of blood T cell repertoires in COVID-19. TCRdb's table, derived via immunoSEQ multiplex PCR, lists solely in-frame clones and lacks some. Of around 80,000 clones in the sample, 70% to 85% were seen once. The sequenced sample was peripheral blood. Receptor source: a man between 50 and 59 years old with active or convalescent COVID-19. Each CDR3 is given with its conserved first and last residue. The D gene is left open where the match is weak. Size tells how often a clone was seen (once, few, many) or the class of an expanded clone, and some rows leave it out.

d_call,j_call,v_call,cdr3_length,clone_size,cdr3_nt,cdr3_aa
TRBD1,TRBJ1-5,TRBV7-8,15,few,TGTGCCAGCAGCTTAGGACAGGGGGGGATCAAGCCCCAGCATTTT,CASSLGQGGIKPQHF
TRBD1,TRBJ1-5,TRBV19,14,.,TGTGCCAGTAGTTCCGGGACAGGGGAAGTTCCCCAGCATTTT,CASSSGTGEVPQHF
TRBD2,TRBJ2-7,TRBV4-3,18,.,TGCGCCAGCAGCCAAGATACAGGACTAGCGGGGACGTACTACGAGCAGTACTTC,CASSQDTGLAGTYYEQYF
.,TRBJ2-2,TRBV24-1,15,.,TGTGCCACCAGTGATTTGCGCGCGAACACCGGGGAGCTGTTTTTT,CATSDLRANTGELFF
TRBD1,TRBJ2-7,TRBV27,13,.,TGTGCCAGCCGAAACAGGGGGCAATACGAGCAGTACTTC,CASRNRGQYEQYF
.,TRBJ2-1,TRBV3-1/TRBV3-2,14,few,TGTGCCAGCAGCCGACAATTGGCTAACAATGAGCAGTTCTTC,CASSRQLANNEQFF
.,TRBJ2-2,TRBV27,15,.,TGTGCCAGCAGTTTATCCTCCGCGGCGGCCGGGGAGCTGTTTTTT,CASSLSSAAAGELFF
TRBD1,TRBJ2-7,TRBV7-9,14,.,TGTGCCAGCAGCCGGGACAGGGGGTTTCACGAGCAGTACTTC,CASSRDRGFHEQYF
.,TRBJ2-2,TRBV5-1,13,few,TGCGCCAGCAGCCTCCTAGGCGCCGGGGAGCTGTTTTTT,CASSLLGAGELFF
TRBD2,TRBJ2-3,TRBV4-1,17,.,TGCGCCAGCAGCCCACCGGGACTAGCGGGGGGGCCGGATACGCAGTATTTT,CASSPPGLAGGPDTQYF
.,TRBJ1-2,TRBV12-3/TRBV12-4,11,.,TGTGCCAGCAGCAGGGGCTATGGCTACACCTTC,CASSRGYGYTF
.,TRBJ2-5,TRBV5-4,13,once,TGTGCCAGCAGCCGAGATTCGTGGGAGACCCAGTACTTC,CASSRDSWETQYF